One and the same sample provided the 18 T cell receptor beta chains below, sequenced in a study of shared clonotypes between healthy human individuals. The method was immunoSEQ multiplex PCR; TCRdb's version includes in-frame clones alone and lacks a portion of them. The table lists 2,100,000 or so clones, more than 90% of them singletons, with approximately 0.13% in the top ten. Sequenced sample: naive CD4+ T cells sorted from blood. The subset was: CD45RA+ positively selected. These receptors were collected from a man aged 18 to 35 in good health.

CDR3 coding DNA: TGTGCCAGCTCACCAACAGCGGGGAACAATGAGCAGTTCTTC. It translates to CASSPTAGNNEQFF. The chain links TRBV18 to TRBJ2-1; 7 nucleotides line up with TRBD2. Germline V gene lookup returns CDR1 KGHSH and CDR2 LQKENI. The CDR3 sequence is 14 residues long. V dropped 2 bases and J dropped 5; count of bases not matched to a gene: 3.

A remark on this clone: An end of the junction does not agree with germline; a read error may underlie this. This chain links TRBV6-6 with TRBJ1-1, with no clear D. This CDR3 has 11 amino acids. Germline loops: CDR1 MNHNY, CDR2 SVGAGI (reference sequence). The CDR3 protein is CASIYLTEAFF. DNA of the CDR3: TGTGCCAGCATTTACCTTACTGAAGCTTTCTTT.

J is TRBJ2-5 and V is TRBV28; TRBD2 matches 14 bases. V dropped 5 bases and J dropped 2; count of bases not matched to a gene: 10. CDR3 length: 18 residues. Germline loops: CDR1 MDHEN, CDR2 SYDVKM. This CDR3 reads CASSRWTSGGTKQETQYF. CDR3 bases: TGTGCCAGCAGTCGCTGGACTAGCGGGGGGACGAAACAAGAGACCCAGTACTTC.

The V call is TRBV2, the J call TRBJ2-3; 7 positions match TRBD2. The CDR3 loop spans 20 amino acids. The V gene end was trimmed by 6 bases and the J gene end by 3 bases; junction bases not matched to a gene: 24. Germline lookup yields CDR1 SNHLY and CDR2 FYNNEI. Written as DNA, the CDR3 is TGTGCCAGCAGCGACCTATCTGTGGAGCGGGAACAGAAGGGTACAGATACGCAGTATTTT. Translated, it gives CASSDLSVEREQKGTDTQYF. The variable domain in full, completed from reference TRBV2 and TRBJ2-3, reads EPEVTQTPSHQVTQMGQEVILRCVPISNHLYFYWYRQILGQKVEFLVSFYNNEISEKSEIFDDQFSVERPDGSNFTLKIRSTKLEDSAMYFCASSDLSVEREQKGTDTQYFGPGTRLTVL.

The rearrangement links TRBV2 to TRBJ2-2, with no clear D. CDR1 is SNHLY and CDR2 is FYNNEI in the germline V gene. The V gene lost 11 bases and the J gene lost 6 bases, with 13 bases spanning the gap. The CDR3 is 12 residues long. The CDR3 DNA is TGTGCCGGAAGCAGTGGGGCCGGGGAGCTGTTTTTT. Residues: CAGSSGAGELFF.

Of note for this clone: Other nucleotide sequences from this sample produce the same CDR3. The chain links TRBV5-5 to TRBJ2-3; D not certain. The CDR3 totals 12 residues. Looked up from germline, CDR1 is SGHKS and CDR2 is YYEKEE (reference sequence). V was clipped by 0 bases and J by 5 bases, with 4 bases between them. The chain's CDR3 is CASSLGGDTQYF. The CDR3, as DNA: TGTGCCAGCAGCTTGGGAGGAGATACGCAGTATTTT.

The rearrangement joins TRBV4-1 to TRBJ2-7; the D gene is possibly TRBD1 (5 bases). The CDR3 totals 15 residues. In germline, CDR1 is MGHRA, CDR2 YSYEKL. The V end was cut by 0 bases, the J end by 5 bases, with 14 bases between. CDR3 bases: TGCGCCAGCAGCCAAGAGATCAGGGAAGTCCACGAGCAGTACTTC. Its translation: CASSQEIREVHEQYF.

The chain joins TRBV7-2 to TRBJ2-3; 10 bases line up with TRBD1. Germline CDR1 reads SGHTA; CDR2 reads FQGNSA. J was trimmed by 2 bases and V by 11 bases; bases with no gene match: 4. This CDR3 is 13 amino acids long. The DNA of the CDR3 is TGTGCCTCGGGACAGGGGAACACAGATACGCAGTATTTT. Its translation is CASGQGNTDTQYF.

The chain joins TRBV5-1 to TRBJ1-2; tentative D call: TRBD1 (6 bases). Germline CDR1 is SGHRS and CDR2 is YFSETQ. This CDR3 has 16 amino acids. V was cut by 1 base and J by 5 bases, with 18 bases left in between. CDR3 nucleotide sequence: TGCGCCAGCAGCTTGCCGGGGGCGGACAGATATTATGGCTACACCTTC. Its protein product is CASSLPGADRYYGYTF.

V usage is TRBV30 and J usage is TRBJ2-2, with 7 bases that match TRBD1. This CDR3 spans 16 amino acids. V dropped 1 base and J dropped 9; count of bases not matched to a gene: 14. CDR1 and CDR2 from the germline V gene are GTSNPN and SVGIG (reference sequence). CDR3 sequence: CAWSASGTANHRELFF. For the CDR3, the DNA is TGTGCCTGGAGTGCATCAGGGACAGCGAACCACCGGGAGCTGTTTTTT.

This clone was seen a single time. Other DNA sequences from this sample encode an identical CDR3 as well. The chain uses TRBV10-3 and TRBJ2-5; D is uncertain. The germline gives CDR1 ENHRY, CDR2 SYGVKD. Trimming cost V 8 bases and J 0 bases, with 7 bases left between them. The CDR3 runs 12 residues. The CDR3 DNA reads TGTGCCATCTCTGGGAACCAAGAGACCCAGTACTTC. Translated, it gives CAISGNQETQYF.

This sequence joins TRBV7-9 and TRBJ2-3; D might be TRBD1 (6 bases). Trimming took 5 bases from V and 4 from J, leaving 19 bases between them. Germline V gene data show CDR1 as SEHNR and CDR2 as FQNEAQ (reference sequence). The CDR3 sequence is 16 residues long. The CDR3, as DNA: TGTGCCAGCAGCCCCCAACAGGGTTTGGTCGCAGATACGCAGTATTTT. Its translation is CASSPQQGLVADTQYF.

The CDR3 DNA sequence: TGTGCCAGCAGCCGTGAGGGCGGGGGGTCCTACGAGCAGTACTTC. It yields the protein CASSREGGGSYEQYF. This chain uses TRBV28 with TRBJ2-7; 8 bases fit TRBD2. The V and J ends lost 6 bases and 1 base, in that order; junction bases with no gene match: 8. The CDR3 sequence is 15 residues long. Germline V gene sequence: CDR1 MDHEN, CDR2 SYDVKM.

V and J are TRBV30 and TRBJ1-6; D is uncertain. V lost 6 bases to trimming and J lost 7 bases, with 19 bases between them. The CDR3 contains 15 residues. The germline CDR1 and CDR2 sequences are GTSNPN and SVGIG (reference sequence). Here the CDR3 DNA reads TGTGCCTGCACCCAAGGGAGGCCCTGGAATTCACCCCTCCACTTT. Amino acids: CACTQGRPWNSPLHF.

The rearrangement joins TRBV7-2 to TRBJ2-5, with D possibly TRBD1 on 6 matching bases. The CDR3 is 13 amino acids. Trimming cost V 5 bases and J 3 bases, with 10 bases left between them. CDR1 and CDR2 (germline): SGHTA, FQGNSA. This CDR3 reads CASSRQVKETQYF. The CDR3 region has the DNA TGTGCCAGCAGCCGACAGGTGAAAGAGACCCAGTACTTC.

V usage is TRBV5-1 and J usage is TRBJ2-1; no definite D call. The CDR3 is made up of 15 amino acids. The ends were cut back, 0 bases at V and 1 base at J, with 8 bases in the middle. Germline V CDR1 and CDR2: SGHRS, YFSETQ. In nucleotides, the CDR3 is TGCGCCAGCAGCTTGGATGGACGTTCCTACAATGAGCAGTTCTTC. Translation: CASSLDGRSYNEQFF.

The chain links TRBV6-1 to TRBJ2-1; 7 bases match TRBD2. The CDR3 length is 14 residues. After removal of 5 bases from V and 8 bases from J, the junction contained 9 bases not matched to a gene. Germline loops: CDR1 MNHNS, CDR2 SASEGT. CDR3 sequence (DNA): TGTGCCAGCAGTTTTTGGGACTACAGAGATGAGCAGTTCTTC. Its translation is CASSFWDYRDEQFF.

This clone was seen just once. The CDR3 spells CAAFGGGLGYEQYF. CDR3 DNA: TGTGCAGCTTTTGGAGGGGGCCTAGGGTACGAGCAGTACTTC. The V gene is TRBV2, the J gene TRBJ2-7, with a tentative D call TRBD1 (7 bases). This CDR3 contains 14 residues. Germline V CDR1 and CDR2: SNHLY, FYNNEI.